This T cell receptor (beta chain) came from a study of radiation and T cells in renal cell carcinoma. In the study overall: Nephrectomy followed 15 Gy stereotactic body radiation by 4 weeks.

Sequencing used immunoSEQ multiplex PCR; TCRdb keeps in-frame clones, though not all of them. The sample lists roughly 140,000 clones, approximately 90% occurring once. Time point specified: blood 2 weeks post-SBRT. Described treatment: 15 Gy SBRT to primary tumor, nephrectomy 4 weeks later. After SBRT, blood was collected at 2 and 4 weeks, plus baseline. Study-wide results and caveats: Baseline intratumoral clonotype presence is unknown without pretreatment biopsies.

The CDR3 sequence is 18 residues long. A word on this clone: No antigen is known for it.

The origin of this receptor is a woman aged 45-65 years with renal cell carcinoma. The material sequenced was blood, taken from a patient whose treatment included radiotherapy and nephrectomy. The chain uses TRBV21-1 and TRBJ2-2; no DNA check was done on the table's D call, TRBD1. TRBV21-1 has pseudogene status. The CDR3 DNA is TGTGCCAGCAGCCCTGGGACAGGGGGGAATCCTAACACCGGGGAGCTGTTTTTT. Translating gives CASSPGTGGNPNTGELFF.